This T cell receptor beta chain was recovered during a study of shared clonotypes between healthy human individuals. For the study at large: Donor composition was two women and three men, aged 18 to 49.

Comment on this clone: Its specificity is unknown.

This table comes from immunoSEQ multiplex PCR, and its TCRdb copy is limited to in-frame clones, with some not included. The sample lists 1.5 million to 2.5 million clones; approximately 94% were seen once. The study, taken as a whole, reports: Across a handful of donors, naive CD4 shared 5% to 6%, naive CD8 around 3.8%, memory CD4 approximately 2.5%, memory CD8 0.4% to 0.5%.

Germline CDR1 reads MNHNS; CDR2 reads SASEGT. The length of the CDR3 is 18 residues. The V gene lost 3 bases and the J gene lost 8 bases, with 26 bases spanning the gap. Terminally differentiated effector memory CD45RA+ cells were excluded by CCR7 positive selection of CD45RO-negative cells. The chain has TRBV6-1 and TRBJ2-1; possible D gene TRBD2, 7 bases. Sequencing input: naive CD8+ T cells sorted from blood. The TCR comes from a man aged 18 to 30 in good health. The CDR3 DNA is TGTGCCAGCAGTGACCCTTGGTTGGAACAGGGAGGGTTGGATGAGCAGTTCTTC. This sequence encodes CASSDPWLEQGGLDEQFF.